This T cell receptor beta chain was sequenced for a study of T cells after yellow fever vaccination. The overall study: Staining for CD3, CD45RA, CCR7 and CD95 enabled sorting of EM, EMRA, CM and Tscm memory subsets.

Synthesis of TCR cDNA relied on 5'RACE template switching, which attached a universal primer site and UMIs. TCRdb ran MiXCR on the 5' RACE reads and lists one entry per CDR3 protein. Here the sample spans tens of thousands of distinct CDR3 sequences, 10% being singletons. This clonotype was recorded many times. The CDR3 has 14 residues. Trimming stripped 0 bases from V and 11 bases from J, with 17 bases between. Germline V CDR1 and CDR2: SGHRS, YFSETQ. Study findings and constraints: Some clonotypes were seen in both the CD4 and the CD8 compartments. These made up a small share and likely arose from convergent recombination. Subsequent booster samples again held most clones from primary vaccination (roughly 95% CD4, about 90% CD8).

The chain carries TRBV5-1 and TRBJ1-1, with D possibly TRBD1 on 6 matching bases. This material consisted of PBMCs, either bulk or a sorted T-cell subset (CD4+, CD8+, memory, or dextramer-sorted; not recorded which), taken less than 18 days after the first yellow fever vaccination. This clonotype originated in a man between 18 and 29 years old who received the YFV17D yellow fever vaccine. The CDR3 region is CASSLATGSGEAFF. Written as DNA, the CDR3 is TGCGCCAGCAGCTTGGCCACAGGGTCGGGGGAGGCTTTCTTT.